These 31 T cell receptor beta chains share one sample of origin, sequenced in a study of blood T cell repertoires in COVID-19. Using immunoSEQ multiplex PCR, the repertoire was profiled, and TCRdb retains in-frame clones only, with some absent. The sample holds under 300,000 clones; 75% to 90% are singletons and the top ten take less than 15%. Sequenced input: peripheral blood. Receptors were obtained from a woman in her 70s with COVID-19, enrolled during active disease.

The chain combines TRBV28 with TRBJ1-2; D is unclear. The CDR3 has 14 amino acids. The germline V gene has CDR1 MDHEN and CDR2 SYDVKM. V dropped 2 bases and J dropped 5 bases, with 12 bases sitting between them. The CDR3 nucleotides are TGTGCCAGCAGTTTAGGAGGAATTCGATATGGCTACACCTTC. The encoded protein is CASSLGGIRYGYTF.

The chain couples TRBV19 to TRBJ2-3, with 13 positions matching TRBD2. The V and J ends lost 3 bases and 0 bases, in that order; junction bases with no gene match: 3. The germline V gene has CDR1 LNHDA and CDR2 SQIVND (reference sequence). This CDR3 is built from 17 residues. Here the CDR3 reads CASSIKGLAGSTDTQYF. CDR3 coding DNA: TGTGCCAGTAGTATTAAGGGACTAGCGGGGAGCACAGATACGCAGTATTTT.

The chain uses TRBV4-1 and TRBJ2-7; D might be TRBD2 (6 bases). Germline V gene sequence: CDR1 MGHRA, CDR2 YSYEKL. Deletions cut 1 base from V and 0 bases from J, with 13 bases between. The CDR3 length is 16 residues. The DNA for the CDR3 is TGCGCCAGCAGCCAAGGCGGGGCAGGGAGCTCCTACGAGCAGTACTTC. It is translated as CASSQGGAGSSYEQYF.

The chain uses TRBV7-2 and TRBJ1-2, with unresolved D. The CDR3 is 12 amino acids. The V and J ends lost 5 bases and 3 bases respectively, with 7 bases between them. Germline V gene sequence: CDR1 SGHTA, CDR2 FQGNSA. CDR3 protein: CASSVSDYGYTF. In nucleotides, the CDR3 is TGTGCCAGCAGCGTCAGCGACTATGGCTACACCTTC.

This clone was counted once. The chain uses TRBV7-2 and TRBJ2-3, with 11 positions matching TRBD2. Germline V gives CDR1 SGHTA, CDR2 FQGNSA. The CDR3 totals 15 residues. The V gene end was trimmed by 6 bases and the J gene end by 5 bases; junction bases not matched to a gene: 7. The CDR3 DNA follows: TGTGCCAGCAGATATAGCGGGGGGGCCGGAGATACGCAGTATTTT. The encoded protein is CASRYSGGAGDTQYF.

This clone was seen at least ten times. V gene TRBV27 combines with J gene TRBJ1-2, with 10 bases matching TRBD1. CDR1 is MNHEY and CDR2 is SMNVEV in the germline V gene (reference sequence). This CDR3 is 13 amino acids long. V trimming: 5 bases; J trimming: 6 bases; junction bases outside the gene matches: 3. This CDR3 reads CASSPGTGDGYTF. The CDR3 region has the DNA TGTGCCAGCAGTCCAGGGACAGGGGATGGCTACACCTTC.

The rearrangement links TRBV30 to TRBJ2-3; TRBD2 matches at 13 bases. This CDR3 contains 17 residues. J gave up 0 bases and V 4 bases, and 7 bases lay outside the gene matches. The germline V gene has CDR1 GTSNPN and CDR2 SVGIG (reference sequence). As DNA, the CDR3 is TGTGCCTGGATCTCCGGGACTAGCGGGACTAGCACAGATACGCAGTATTTT. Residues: CAWISGTSGTSTDTQYF.

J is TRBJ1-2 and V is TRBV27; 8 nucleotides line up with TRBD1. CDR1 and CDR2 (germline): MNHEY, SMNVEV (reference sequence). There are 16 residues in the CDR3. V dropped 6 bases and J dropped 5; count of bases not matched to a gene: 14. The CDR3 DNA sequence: TGTGCCAGCAGATTCCGTTTCCTGGACAGGGCTTATGGCTACACCTTC. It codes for CASRFRFLDRAYGYTF.

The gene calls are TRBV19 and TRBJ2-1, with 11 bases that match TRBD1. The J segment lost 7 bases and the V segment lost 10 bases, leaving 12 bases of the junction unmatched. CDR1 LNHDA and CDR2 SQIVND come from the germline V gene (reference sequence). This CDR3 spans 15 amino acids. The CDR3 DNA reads TGTGCCACTCTTAGCCAGGACAGGGGGCCAAATGAGCAGTTCTTC. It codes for CATLSQDRGPNEQFF.

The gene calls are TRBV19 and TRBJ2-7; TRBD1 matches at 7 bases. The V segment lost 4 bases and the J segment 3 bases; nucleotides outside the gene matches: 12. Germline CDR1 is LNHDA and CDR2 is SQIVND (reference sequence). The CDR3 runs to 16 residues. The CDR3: CASSSLQGQVRYEQYF. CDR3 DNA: TGTGCCAGTAGTAGCCTACAGGGGCAGGTCCGCTACGAGCAGTACTTC.

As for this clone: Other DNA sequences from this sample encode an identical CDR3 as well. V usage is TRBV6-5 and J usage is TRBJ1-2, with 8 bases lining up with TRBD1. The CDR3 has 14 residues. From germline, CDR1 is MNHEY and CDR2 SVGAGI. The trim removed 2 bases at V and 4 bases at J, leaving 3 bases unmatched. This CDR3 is CASSYGTGTYGYTF. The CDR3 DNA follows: TGTGCCAGCAGTTACGGGACAGGTACCTATGGCTACACCTTC.

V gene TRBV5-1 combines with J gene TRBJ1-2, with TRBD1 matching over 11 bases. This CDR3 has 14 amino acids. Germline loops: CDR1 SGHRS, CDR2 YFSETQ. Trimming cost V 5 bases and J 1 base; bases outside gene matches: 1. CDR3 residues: CASRGQGGNYGYTF. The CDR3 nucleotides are TGCGCCAGCAGGGGACAGGGGGGTAACTATGGCTACACCTTC. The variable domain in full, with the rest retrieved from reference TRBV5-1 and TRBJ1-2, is KAGVTQTPRYLIKTRGQQVTLSCSPISGHRSVSWYQQTPGQGLQFLFEYFSETQRNKGNFPGRFSGRQFSNSRSEMNVSTLELGDSALYLCASRGQGGNYGYTFGSGTRLTVV.

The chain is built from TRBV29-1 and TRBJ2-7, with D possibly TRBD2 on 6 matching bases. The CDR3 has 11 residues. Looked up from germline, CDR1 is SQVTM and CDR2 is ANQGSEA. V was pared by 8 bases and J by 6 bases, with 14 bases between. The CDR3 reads CSSVEGVEQYF. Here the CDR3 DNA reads TGCAGCTCTGTGGAGGGAGTCGAGCAGTACTTC.

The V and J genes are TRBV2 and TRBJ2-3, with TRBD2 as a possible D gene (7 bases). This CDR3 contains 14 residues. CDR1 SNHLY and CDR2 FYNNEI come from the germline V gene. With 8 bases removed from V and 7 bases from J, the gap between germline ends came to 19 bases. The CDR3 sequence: CASQKEGGVYTQYF. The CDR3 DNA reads TGTGCCAGCCAGAAGGAGGGGGGGGTGTATACGCAGTATTTT.

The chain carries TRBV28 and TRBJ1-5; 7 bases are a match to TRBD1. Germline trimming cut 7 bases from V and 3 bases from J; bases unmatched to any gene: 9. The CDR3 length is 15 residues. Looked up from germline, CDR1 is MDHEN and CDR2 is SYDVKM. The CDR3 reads CASKGAGSFNQPQHF. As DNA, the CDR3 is TGTGCCAGCAAGGGGGCCGGCTCTTTCAATCAGCCCCAGCATTTT.

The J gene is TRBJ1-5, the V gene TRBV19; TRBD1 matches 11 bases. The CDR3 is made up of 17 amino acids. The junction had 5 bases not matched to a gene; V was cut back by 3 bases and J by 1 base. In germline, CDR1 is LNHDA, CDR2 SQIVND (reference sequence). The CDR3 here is CASSMGQGVTSNQPQHF. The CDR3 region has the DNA TGTGCCAGTAGTATGGGACAGGGGGTGACGAGCAATCAGCCCCAGCATTTT.

The CDR3 spells CASSSRQGFTEAFF. In DNA form, the CDR3 reads TGTGCCAGCAGTTCCCGACAGGGTTTCACTGAAGCTTTCTTT. The chain is built from TRBV6-2 or TRBV6-3 and TRBJ1-1; 7 bases agree with TRBD1. V dropped 4 bases and J dropped 4; count of bases not matched to a gene: 6. The CDR3 is 14 amino acids. Germline V gene sequence: CDR1 MNHEY, CDR2 SVGEGT.

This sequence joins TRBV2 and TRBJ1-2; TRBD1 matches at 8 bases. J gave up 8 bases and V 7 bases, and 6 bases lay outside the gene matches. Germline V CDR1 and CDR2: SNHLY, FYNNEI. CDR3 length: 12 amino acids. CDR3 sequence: CASKDRGEGYTF. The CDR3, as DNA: TGTGCCAGCAAAGACAGGGGAGAAGGCTACACCTTC.

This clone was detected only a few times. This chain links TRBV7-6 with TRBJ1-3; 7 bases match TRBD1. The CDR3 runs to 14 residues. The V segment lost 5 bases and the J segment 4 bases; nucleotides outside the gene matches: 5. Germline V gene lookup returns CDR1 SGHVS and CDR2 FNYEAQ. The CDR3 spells CASSPGTEGNTIYF. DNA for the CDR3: TGTGCCAGCAGCCCAGGGACAGAAGGAAACACCATATATTTT.

The CDR3 reads CASSQDWSGGARETQYF. DNA for the CDR3: TGTGCCAGCAGCCAAGATTGGAGCGGGGGGGCGCGGGAGACCCAGTACTTC. The V and J genes are TRBV3-1 (or the pseudogene TRBV3-2) and TRBJ2-5; TRBD2 aligns across 10 bases. Trimming at V came to 0 bases and at J to 5 bases, leaving 9 bases not matched to a gene. This CDR3 is built from 17 residues. Germline V lookup: CDR1 LGHDT, CDR2 YNNKEL (reference sequence).

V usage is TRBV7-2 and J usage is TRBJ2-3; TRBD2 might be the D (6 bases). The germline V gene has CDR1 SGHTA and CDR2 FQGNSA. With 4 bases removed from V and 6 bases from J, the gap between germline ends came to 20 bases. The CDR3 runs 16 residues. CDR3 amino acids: CASSSFPGLLLDTQYF. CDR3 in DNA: TGTGCCAGCAGCTCGTTCCCGGGACTCCTACTCGATACGCAGTATTTT.

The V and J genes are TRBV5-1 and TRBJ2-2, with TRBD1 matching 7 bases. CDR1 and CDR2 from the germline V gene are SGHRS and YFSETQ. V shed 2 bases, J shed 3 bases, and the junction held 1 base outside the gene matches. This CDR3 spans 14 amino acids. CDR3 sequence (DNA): TGCGCCAGCAGCTTTACAGGGGACACCGGGGAGCTGTTTTTT. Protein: CASSFTGDTGELFF. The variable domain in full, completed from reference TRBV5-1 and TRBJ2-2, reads KAGVTQTPRYLIKTRGQQVTLSCSPISGHRSVSWYQQTPGQGLQFLFEYFSETQRNKGNFPGRFSGRQFSNSRSEMNVSTLELGDSALYLCASSFTGDTGELFFGEGSRLTVL.

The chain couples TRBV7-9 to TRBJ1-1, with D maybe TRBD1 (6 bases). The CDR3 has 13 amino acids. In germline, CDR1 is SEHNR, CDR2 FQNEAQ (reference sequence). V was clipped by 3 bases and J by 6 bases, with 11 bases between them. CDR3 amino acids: CASSFLDRPEAFF. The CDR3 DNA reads TGTGCCAGCAGCTTCCTGGACAGACCTGAAGCTTTCTTT.

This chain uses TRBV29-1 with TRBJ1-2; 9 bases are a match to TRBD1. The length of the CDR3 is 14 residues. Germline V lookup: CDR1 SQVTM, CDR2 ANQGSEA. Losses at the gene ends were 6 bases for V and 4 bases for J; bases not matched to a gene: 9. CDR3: CSVIGQGSSYGYTF. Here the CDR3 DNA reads TGCAGCGTGATCGGACAGGGGTCCTCCTATGGCTACACCTTC.

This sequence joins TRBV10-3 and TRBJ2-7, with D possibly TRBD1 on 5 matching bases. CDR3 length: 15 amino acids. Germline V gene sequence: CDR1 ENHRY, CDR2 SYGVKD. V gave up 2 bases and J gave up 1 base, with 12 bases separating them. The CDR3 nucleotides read TGTGCCATCAGTGAGCCGCAATCAGGGTCCTACGAGCAGTACTTC. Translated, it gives CAISEPQSGSYEQYF.

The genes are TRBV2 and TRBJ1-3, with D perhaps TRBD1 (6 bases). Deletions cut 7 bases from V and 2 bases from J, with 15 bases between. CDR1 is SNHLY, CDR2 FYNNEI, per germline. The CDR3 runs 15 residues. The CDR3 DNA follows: TGTGCCAGCAACTTCGACAGGACCACTGGAAACACCATATATTTT. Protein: CASNFDRTTGNTIYF.

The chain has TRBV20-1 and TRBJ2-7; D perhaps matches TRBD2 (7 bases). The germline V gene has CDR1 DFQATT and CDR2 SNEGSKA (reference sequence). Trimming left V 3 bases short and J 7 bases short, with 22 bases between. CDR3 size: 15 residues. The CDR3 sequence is CSASGRQVGGREQYF. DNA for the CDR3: TGCAGTGCTAGTGGACGACAGGTCGGGGGGAGAGAGCAGTACTTC.

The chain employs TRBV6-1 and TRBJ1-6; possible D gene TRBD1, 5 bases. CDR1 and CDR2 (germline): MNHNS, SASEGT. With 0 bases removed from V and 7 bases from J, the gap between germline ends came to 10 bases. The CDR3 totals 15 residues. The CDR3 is CASSEARGSNSPLHF. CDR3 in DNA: TGTGCCAGCAGTGAAGCTAGGGGTTCAAATTCACCCCTCCACTTT.

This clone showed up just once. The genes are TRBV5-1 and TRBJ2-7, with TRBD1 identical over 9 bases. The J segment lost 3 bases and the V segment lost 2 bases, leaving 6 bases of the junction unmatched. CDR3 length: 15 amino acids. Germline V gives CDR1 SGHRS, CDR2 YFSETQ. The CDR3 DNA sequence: TGCGCCAGCAGCTTTGGACAGGGGTTAGTCTACGAGCAGTACTTC. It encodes CASSFGQGLVYEQYF.

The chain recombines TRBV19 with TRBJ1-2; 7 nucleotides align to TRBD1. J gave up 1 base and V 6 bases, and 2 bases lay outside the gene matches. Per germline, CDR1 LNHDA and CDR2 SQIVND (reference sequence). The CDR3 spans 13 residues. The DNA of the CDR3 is TGTGCCAGTAGCCGGGACAGTAACTATGGCTACACCTTC. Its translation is CASSRDSNYGYTF.

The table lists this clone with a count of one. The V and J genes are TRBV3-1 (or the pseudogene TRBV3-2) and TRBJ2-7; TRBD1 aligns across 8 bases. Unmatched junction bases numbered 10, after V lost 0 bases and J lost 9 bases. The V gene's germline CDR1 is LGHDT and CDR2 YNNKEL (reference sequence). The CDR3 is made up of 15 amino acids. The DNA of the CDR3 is TGTGCCAGCAGCCAAGACACGCAGGGGGCATTGGTGCAGTACTTC. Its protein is CASSQDTQGALVQYF.